These 2 T cell receptor beta chains came from one sample sequenced in a study of early T cells in non-severe SARS-CoV-2 infection. Via MiXCR, TCRdb re-called the 5' RACE reads, giving one row per CDR3 protein. The data show under 85,000 distinct CDR3 sequences, with around 10% seen just once and roughly 5.7% held by the top ten. The sample consisted of whole blood, taken at baseline. The receptors originated from an adult who was a healthcare worker with PCR-confirmed SARS-CoV-2 infection or an uninfected control (not recorded which).

This clonotype was detected ten times or more. The chain uses TRBV20-1 and TRBJ2-3; possibly TRBD1 for D (6 bases). V lost 3 bases and J lost 4, with 14 bases in between. Germline lookup yields CDR1 DFQATT and CDR2 SNEGSKA (reference sequence). This CDR3 spans 14 amino acids. This CDR3 is CSASTGWGPDTQYF. The CDR3 DNA sequence: TGCAGTGCTAGTACAGGGTGGGGCCCAGATACGCAGTATTTT.

The table lists this clonotype with many counts. The chain combines TRBV30 with TRBJ1-2; D is ambiguous. The CDR3 runs to 13 residues. Between the trimmed V and J ends, which lost 0 bases and 0 bases, there was a span of 5 bases. The V gene's germline CDR1 is GTSNPN and CDR2 SVGIG (reference sequence). CDR3 in DNA: TGTGCCTGGAGTGTAGAGGCTAACTATGGCTACACCTTC. Encoded protein: CAWSVEANYGYTF.